What follows are 14 T cell receptor beta chains derived from one specimen sequenced in a study of blood T cell repertoires in COVID-19. Only in-frame clones appear in the TCRdb table, and some are missing; sequencing was by immunoSEQ multiplex PCR. Of about 130,000 clones listed, approximately 84% are singletons. Input material: peripheral blood. These receptor sequences come from a human donor in a cohort sampled during active COVID-19.

The chain joins TRBV28 to TRBJ2-3; 10 bases fit TRBD1. This CDR3 is built from 15 residues. The junction had 2 bases not matched to a gene; V was cut back by 1 base and J by 4 bases. The germline V gene has CDR1 MDHEN and CDR2 SYDVKM. The CDR3 DNA reads as TGTGCCAGCAGTTTATCAGGACAGGGGGCAGATACGCAGTATTTT. Protein sequence: CASSLSGQGADTQYF.

The chain is built from TRBV19 and TRBJ1-1, with 9 nucleotides matching TRBD1. The CDR3 has 15 amino acids. The ends lost 3 bases at V and 6 bases at J; junction bases unmatched: 8. The V gene's germline CDR1 is LNHDA and CDR2 SQIVND (reference sequence). CDR3 in amino acids: CASSMGTGRWAEAFF. Written as DNA, the CDR3 is TGTGCCAGTAGTATGGGGACAGGGAGGTGGGCTGAAGCTTTCTTT.

This chain uses TRBV3-1 (or the pseudogene TRBV3-2) with TRBJ1-2; D perhaps matches TRBD1 (5 bases). The CDR3 is made up of 15 amino acids. Between the trimmed V and J ends, which lost 1 base and 0 bases, there was a span of 9 bases. Germline-derived CDR1 and CDR2 are LGHDT and YNNKEL (reference sequence). Written as DNA, the CDR3 is TGTGCCAGCAGCCAAGGAAGCAGGGCTAACTATGGCTACACCTTC. Amino acid sequence: CASSQGSRANYGYTF.

The CDR3 is CASSLGTPGLAAQQFF. For the CDR3, the DNA is TGCGCCAGCAGCCTGGGAACCCCCGGACTAGCGGCTCAGCAGTTCTTC. The chain has TRBV5-1 and TRBJ2-1; 10 bases match TRBD2. Trimming at V came to 4 bases and at J to 11 bases, leaving 15 bases not matched to a gene. Germline assignment: CDR1 SGHRS and CDR2 YFSETQ. The CDR3 extends over 16 amino acids. Complete variable domain (other parts from reference TRBV5-1 and TRBJ2-1): KAGVTQTPRYLIKTRGQQVTLSCSPISGHRSVSWYQQTPGQGLQFLFEYFSETQRNKGNFPGRFSGRQFSNSRSEMNVSTLELGDSALYLCASSLGTPGLAAQQFFGPGTRLTVL.

This clone was observed a single time. The chain links TRBV3-1 (or the pseudogene TRBV3-2) to TRBJ2-7, with 9 nucleotides matching TRBD1. V shed 2 bases and J 4 bases; nucleotides not matched to a gene: 9. This CDR3 has 16 residues. The germline V gene encodes CDR1 LGHDT and CDR2 YNNKEL (reference sequence). CDR3 nucleotides: TGTGCCAGCAGCCAACAACAGGGGGCGACGGGATACGAGCAGTACTTC. Protein sequence: CASSQQQGATGYEQYF.

The J gene is TRBJ2-7, the V gene TRBV7-2, with D possibly being TRBD1 (5 bases). V was clipped by 5 bases and J by 2 bases, with 13 bases between them. CDR3 length: 14 residues. Germline lookup yields CDR1 SGHTA and CDR2 FQGNSA. The CDR3 region is CASSRDPTAYEQYF. The CDR3 DNA is TGTGCCAGCAGCCGCGACCCGACAGCCTACGAGCAGTACTTC.

This chain links TRBV6-5 with TRBJ2-3; TRBD1 aligns across 9 bases. The CDR3 is 14 amino acids. The germline CDR1 and CDR2 sequences are MNHEY and SVGAGI. With V trimmed by 8 bases and J by 2 bases, 5 bases remained unmatched. CDR3 in amino acids: CASGGQGYTDTQYF. DNA for the CDR3: TGTGCCAGCGGGGGACAGGGCTACACAGATACGCAGTATTTT.

The chain combines TRBV3-1 (or the pseudogene TRBV3-2) with TRBJ1-6; no definite D call. The CDR3 covers 13 residues. Germline V gives CDR1 LGHDT, CDR2 YNNKEL (reference sequence). Trimming cost V 1 base and J 10 bases, with 8 bases left between them. The CDR3 nucleotides are TGTGCCAGCAGCCAAGGGAGGAACTCACCCCTCCACTTT. As protein: CASSQGRNSPLHF.

This clone was seen once. The V gene is TRBV5-1, the J gene TRBJ2-1; 8 bases agree with TRBD2. This CDR3 has 17 residues. With V trimmed by 0 bases and J by 7 bases, 12 bases remained unmatched. Germline CDR1 SGHRS, CDR2 YFSETQ. The CDR3, as DNA: TGCGCCAGCAGCTTGGCAAGCGGGGGCCCCCGGAGGAATGAGCAGTTCTTC. This sequence encodes CASSLASGGPRRNEQFF.

This clone was detected only once. J is TRBJ2-5 and V is TRBV6-1; tentative D call: TRBD1 (6 bases). V lost 3 bases and J lost 4, with 9 bases in between. The CDR3 is 13 residues long. Germline values: CDR1 MNHNS, CDR2 SASEGT. The CDR3 DNA is TGTGCCAGCAGTGAGGGACACGTAGAGACCCAGTACTTC. Translation: CASSEGHVETQYF.

The CDR3 bases are TGTGCCATCAGTCTCTCTCCAGGGGGGAATGAGCAGTTCTTC. This sequence encodes CAISLSPGGNEQFF. This chain links TRBV10-3 with TRBJ2-1; a weak D match, TRBD1 (7 bases). V was trimmed by 5 bases and J by 7 bases, leaving 15 bases between them. The CDR3 sequence is 14 residues long. Germline loops: CDR1 ENHRY, CDR2 SYGVKD.

The chain couples TRBV9 to TRBJ2-7; 8 bases are shared with TRBD2. J lost 5 bases, V lost 0 bases, and 4 bases had no gene match. The germline CDR1 and CDR2 sequences are SGDLS and YYNGEE. There are 14 residues in the CDR3. The CDR3 here is CASSVERGFDEQYF. CDR3 bases: TGTGCCAGCAGCGTAGAGCGGGGGTTCGACGAGCAGTACTTC.

This chain uses TRBV6-6 with TRBJ1-5; D unclear. With 7 bases removed from V and 0 bases from J, the gap between germline ends came to 7 bases. Looked up from germline, CDR1 is MNHNY and CDR2 is SVGAGI (reference sequence). This CDR3 is 13 amino acids long. CDR3 coding DNA: TGTGCCAGCACTCCTATTAGCAATCAGCCCCAGCATTTT. Protein sequence: CASTPISNQPQHF.

This chain links TRBV5-6 with TRBJ2-7; TRBD2 aligns across 14 bases. The V and J ends lost 3 bases and 0 bases, in that order; junction bases with no gene match: 5. CDR1 and CDR2 from the germline V gene are SGHDT and YYEEEE. The CDR3 is 17 amino acids. The CDR3 here is CASSWTSGGTLSYEQYF. The CDR3 DNA follows: TGTGCCAGCAGCTGGACTAGCGGGGGGACCCTCTCCTACGAGCAGTACTTC.